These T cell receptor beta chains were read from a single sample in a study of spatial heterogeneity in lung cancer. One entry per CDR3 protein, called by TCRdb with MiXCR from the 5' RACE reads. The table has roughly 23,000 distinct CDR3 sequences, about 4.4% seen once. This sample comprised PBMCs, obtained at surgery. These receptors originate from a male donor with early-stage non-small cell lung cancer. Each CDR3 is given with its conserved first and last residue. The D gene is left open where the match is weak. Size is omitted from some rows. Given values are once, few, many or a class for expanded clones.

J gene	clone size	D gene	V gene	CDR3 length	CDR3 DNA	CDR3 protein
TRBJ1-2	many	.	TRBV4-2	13	TGTGCCAGCAGCCAGACAGGCCCTTATGGCTACACCTTC	CASSQTGPYGYTF
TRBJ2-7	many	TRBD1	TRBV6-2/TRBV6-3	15	TGTGCCAGCAGCAGAGAGACAGGGATCTCCTACGAGCAGTACTTC	CASSRETGISYEQYF
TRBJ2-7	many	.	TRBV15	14	TGTGCCACCAGCAGGGACACGGGTTTATACGAGCAGTACTTC	CATSRDTGLYEQYF
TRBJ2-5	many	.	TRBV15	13	TGTGCCACGGCTCGCCAGGGGCAAGAGACCCAGTACTTC	CATARQGQETQYF
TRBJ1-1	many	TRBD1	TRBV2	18	TGTGCCAGCAATCGGGACAGTCCCACTACCACGATGAACACTGAAGCTTTCTTT	CASNRDSPTTTMNTEAFF
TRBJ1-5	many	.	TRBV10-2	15	TGCGCCAGCAGTGATTGGCAGCATAGCAATCAGCCCCAGCATTTT	CASSDWQHSNQPQHF
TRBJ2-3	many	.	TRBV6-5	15	TGTGCCAGCAGTCTCTTTGGTACTAGCACAGATACGCAGTATTTT	CASSLFGTSTDTQYF
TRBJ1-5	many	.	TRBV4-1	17	TGCGCCAGCAGCCAAGAGGGTCGGGGCGCGGGCGATCAGCCCCAGCATTTT	CASSQEGRGAGDQPQHF
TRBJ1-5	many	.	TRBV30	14	TGTGCCTGGAGCCCAGGGACGGGATTTCAGCCCCAGCATTTT	CAWSPGTGFQPQHF
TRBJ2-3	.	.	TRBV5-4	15	TGTGCCAGCAGCCGAAAGGAAGCTAGCACAGATACGCAGTATTTT	CASSRKEASTDTQYF
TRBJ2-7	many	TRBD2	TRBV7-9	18	TGTGCCAGCAGCTTCGGACTAGCGGGAGGTCCGAGCTCCTACGAGCAGTACTTC	CASSFGLAGGPSSYEQYF
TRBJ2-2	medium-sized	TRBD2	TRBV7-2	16	TGTGCCAGCAGCTTCCTGACGGGGGGGCCTCCCGGGGAGCTGTTTTTT	CASSFLTGGPPGELFF
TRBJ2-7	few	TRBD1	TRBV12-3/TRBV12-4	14	TGTGCCAGCAGTTTAGTCGGACAGGCAAGCGAGCAGTACTTC	CASSLVGQASEQYF
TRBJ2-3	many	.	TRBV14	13	TGTGCCAGCAGCCAACCCCCAGGGGATACGCAGTATTTT	CASSQPPGDTQYF
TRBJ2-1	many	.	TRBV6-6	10	TGTGCCAGCAAGGGCCAGGAGCAGTTCTTC	CASKGQEQFF
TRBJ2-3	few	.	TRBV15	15	TGTGCCACCAGCAGAGATAGGGGGACGGGAGATACGCAGTATTTT	CATSRDRGTGDTQYF
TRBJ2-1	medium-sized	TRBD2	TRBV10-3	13	TGTGCCACCCGGACTAGCTATGGCAATGAGCAGTTCTTC	CATRTSYGNEQFF
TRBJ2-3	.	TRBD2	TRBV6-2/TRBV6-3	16	TGTGCCAGCATTTTCTTTGGGGACTACCAATCAGATACGCAGTATTTT	CASIFFGDYQSDTQYF
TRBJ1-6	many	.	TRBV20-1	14	TGCAGTGCTAGAGTAGGCTCCGAGAATTCACCCCTCCACTTT	CSARVGSENSPLHF
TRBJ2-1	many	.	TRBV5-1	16	TGCGCCAGCAGGTCATCTGGGACAAACTCCTACAATGAGCAGTTCTTC	CASRSSGTNSYNEQFF
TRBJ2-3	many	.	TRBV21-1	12	TGTGCCAGCAGCAACCCCACAGATACGCAGTATTTT	CASSNPTDTQYF
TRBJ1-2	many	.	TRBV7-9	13	TGTGCCAGCAGCTTGGGGGCTGGATATGGCTACACCTTC	CASSLGAGYGYTF
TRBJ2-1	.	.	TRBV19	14	TGTGCCAGCAGGACGGTAAGCTCCTACAATGAGCAGTTCTTC	CASRTVSSYNEQFF
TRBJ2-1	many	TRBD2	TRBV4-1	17	TGCGCCAGCAGCCAAGATGGCGGGGGGAGCTCCTACAATGAGCAGTTCTTC	CASSQDGGGSSYNEQFF
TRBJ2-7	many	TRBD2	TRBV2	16	TGTGCCAGCAGTGATATGGGCGGGGGGCGCTCCTACGAGCAGTACTTC	CASSDMGGGRSYEQYF
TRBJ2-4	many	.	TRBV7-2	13	TGTGCCAGCAGCTTAAACAGTGGGAACATTCAGTACTTC	CASSLNSGNIQYF
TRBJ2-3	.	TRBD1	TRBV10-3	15	TGTGCCATCAGAGGGACAGGGATTAGCACAGATACGCAGTATTTT	CAIRGTGISTDTQYF
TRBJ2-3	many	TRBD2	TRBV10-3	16	TGTGCCATCAGTGGTGGTAGCGGGGGGTTCGCAGATACGCAGTATTTT	CAISGGSGGFADTQYF
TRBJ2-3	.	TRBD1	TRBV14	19	TGTGCCAGCAGCCAAGGTCGGACAGGGAATCCGTTGTTCACAGATACGCAGTATTTT	CASSQGRTGNPLFTDTQYF
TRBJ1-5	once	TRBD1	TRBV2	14	TGTGCCAGCAGTAAAGGACAGGACAATCAGCCCCAGCATTTT	CASSKGQDNQPQHF
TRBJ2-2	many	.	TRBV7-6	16	TGTGCCAGCAGCCCACTCAAAACTTCTAGCTCCTGGGAGCTGTTTTTT	CASSPLKTSSSWELFF
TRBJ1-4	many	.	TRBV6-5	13	TGTGCCAGCAGCCGACAGAATAATGAAAAACTGTTTTTT	CASSRQNNEKLFF
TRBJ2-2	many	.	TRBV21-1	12	TGTGCCGGGCCAGGGAACACCGGGGAGCTGTTTTTT	CAGPGNTGELFF
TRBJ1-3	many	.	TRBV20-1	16	TGCAGTGCTAGCCCCGGTTTCAGACTCTCTGGAAACACCATATATTTT	CSASPGFRLSGNTIYF
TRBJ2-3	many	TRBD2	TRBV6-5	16	TGTGCCAGCAGTCGACCGGTCCGGGGGGGGCCAGATACGCAGTATTTT	CASSRPVRGGPDTQYF
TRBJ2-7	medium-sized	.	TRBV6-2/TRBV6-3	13	TGTGCCAGCTACCGGGGCCAACGGGGCGAGCAGTACTTC	CASYRGQRGEQYF
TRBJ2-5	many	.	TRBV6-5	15	TGTGCCAGCTCGCCTGGGAGTGGTGCATGGGAGACCCAGTACTTC	CASSPGSGAWETQYF
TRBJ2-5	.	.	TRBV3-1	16	TGTGCCAGCAGCCAAGTGTCTGTTGGGGCGGAAGAGACCCAGTACTTC	CASSQVSVGAEETQYF
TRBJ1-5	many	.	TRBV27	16	TGTGCCAGCAGTTTCCAGGGACCATATAGCAATCAGCCCCAGCATTTT	CASSFQGPYSNQPQHF
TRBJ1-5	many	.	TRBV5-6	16	TGTGCCAGCAGCTTGGCCGGGAAGGGCCCGTTCCAGCCCCAGCATTTT	CASSLAGKGPFQPQHF
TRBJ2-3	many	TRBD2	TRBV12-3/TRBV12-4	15	TGTGCCAGCAGTTTCTGGACTAGCGACCCCGATACGCAGTATTTT	CASSFWTSDPDTQYF
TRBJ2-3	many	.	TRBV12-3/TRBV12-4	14	TGTGCCAGCAGCAACCCCGGGACCCAAGATACGCAGTATTTT	CASSNPGTQDTQYF